One sample yielded the 3 T cell receptor beta chains listed below, sequenced in a study of OX40 agonist ivuxolimab in advanced cancers. The library was produced with the immunoSEQ multiplex PCR assay. This immuneACCESS table, as held by TCRdb, lists in-frame sequences with V and J called but not all clones. Of the missing ones, under half trace to an unresolved V gene in checked studies; the others have no known cause. Within this sample are about 45,000 clones, with about nine tenths of them counted one time only. Of the sample, 13% is held by the ten largest clones. Sequenced material: CD4+ or CD8+ T cells sorted from blood, taken in a trial of the OX40 agonist ivuxolimab. These receptors were taken from an adult with an advanced solid tumor such as melanoma, head and neck, liver or kidney cancer.

This CDR3 is CASSFRDSRGEQFF. As DNA, the CDR3 is TGTGCCAGCAGCTTCCGGGACAGCCGGGGTGAGCAGTTCTTC. The chain joins TRBV9 to TRBJ2-1; 7 bases align to TRBD1. The CDR3 length is 14 residues. The trim removed 4 bases at V and 9 bases at J, leaving 10 bases unmatched. Germline CDR1 SGDLS, CDR2 YYNGEE.

V is TRBV5-4 and J is TRBJ1-1; D is undetermined. Trimming removed 0 bases at V and 8 bases at J, with 14 bases between. CDR1 is SGHNT and CDR2 is YYREEE in the germline V gene (reference sequence). This CDR3 is built from 14 residues. CDR3 nucleotide sequence: TGTGCCAGCAGCTTGGCCTCAACGCTGGGGGAAGCTTTCTTT. It translates to CASSLASTLGEAFF.

The sample holds one count of this clone. The rearrangement joins TRBV27 to TRBJ2-3, with 8 bases aligning to TRBD2. This CDR3 is built from 16 residues. Looked up from germline, CDR1 is MNHEY and CDR2 is SMNVEV (reference sequence). V was pared by 4 bases and J by 1 base, with 7 bases of the junction left unmatched. Here the CDR3 DNA reads TGTGCCAGCAGTTCCCCGTCGCGGGGGGGCACAGATACGCAGTATTTT. Translating gives CASSSPSRGGTDTQYF.